This T cell receptor beta chain was captured by sequencing in a study of a mutant IDH1 vaccine in newly diagnosed glioma. The wider study: Treated patients had a mean age of approximately 40 years and a sex split that was around 60% male and 37.5% female. Antecedent treatment encompassed radiotherapy, temozolomide, or their combination; the majority received both.

Indicated time point: baseline, week 1 (first vaccination visit). Sample treatment: pre-vaccination baseline after standard-of-care therapy. Astrocytomas that were new, WHO grade 3 or 4, IDH1-mutant and ATRX-lost were present in the donors. General study findings and limits: A vaccine-induced immune response developed in around 92% of the patients.

Sequencing was performed with immunoSEQ multiplex PCR; in TCRdb, only in-frame clones are kept and a portion is missing. The sample contains some 90,000 clones, approximately 80% of which appear only once. Worth noting for this clone: Its specificity is unknown.

The starting material was PBMCs, obtained from a glioma patient treated with radiotherapy, temozolomide or both. The clonotype originates from a man aged 40-50 years with glioma. Some clones in this sample may be carry-over from other donors' samples.

CDR3 loop: CAWIISGTATGYTF. Written as DNA, the CDR3 is TGTGCCTGGATTATTTCGGGGACAGCCACGGGCTACACCTTC. The chain joins TRBV30 to TRBJ1-2, with TRBD1 matching over 7 bases. The CDR3 loop spans 14 amino acids. Germline CDR1 is GTSNPN and CDR2 is SVGIG (reference sequence). J gave up 8 bases and V 4 bases, and 13 bases lay outside the gene matches.